A single sample is the source of the 27 T cell receptor beta chains below, sequenced in a study of tumor T cells in aggressive B-cell lymphoma. Measured with immunoSEQ multiplex PCR; TCRdb has only the in-frame clones, and not every one. The sample consists of thousands of clones, over 75% of them appearing once. The sequencing sample was made of tumor tissue. These receptors all come from an adult with diffuse large B cell lymphoma.

Notes on this clone: One end of the junction varies from germline; a read error may be responsible. V gene TRBV2 combines with J gene TRBJ2-1, with 13 bases fitting TRBD2. CDR3 length: 16 amino acids. Germline-derived CDR1 and CDR2 are SNHLY and FYNNEI. CDR3 residues: CASRGTSGKSFNEQFF. Written as DNA, the CDR3 is TGTGCCAGCAGGGGGACTAGCGGGAAATCCTTCAATGAGCAGTTCTTC.

This clone was seen just once. The CDR3 sequence: CASGFSTGSYGYTF. CDR3 sequence (DNA): TGTGCCAGCGGTTTCTCGACAGGGAGCTATGGCTACACCTTC. The V and J genes are TRBV11-2 and TRBJ1-2; TRBD1 matches at 7 bases. Losses at the gene ends were 8 bases for V and 4 bases for J; bases not matched to a gene: 10. This CDR3 has 14 residues. CDR1 SGHAT and CDR2 FQNNGV come from the germline V gene.

The chain has TRBV28 and TRBJ2-7, with a weak D call TRBD2 (6 bases). The ends were cut back, 6 bases at V and 0 bases at J, with 9 bases in the middle. The CDR3 extends over 13 amino acids. CDR1 MDHEN and CDR2 SYDVKM come from the germline V gene. CDR3 nucleotide sequence: TGTGCCAGCAGGGGGGGACTCTCCTACGAGCAGTACTTC. Translating it yields CASRGGLSYEQYF.

This clone has a single count. This chain joins TRBV5-4 and TRBJ1-1; D is unresolved. Trimming left V 3 bases short and J 6 bases short, with 9 bases between. This CDR3 region has 12 residues. Germline loops: CDR1 SGHNT, CDR2 YYREEE (reference sequence). The CDR3 region has the DNA TGTGCCAGCAGCTACGAGGGCGCTGAAGCTTTCTTT. This translates into CASSYEGAEAFF.

The chain links TRBV4-1 to TRBJ2-7; TRBD1 matches at 9 bases. Germline CDR1 reads MGHRA; CDR2 reads YSYEKL. The CDR3 is 14 residues long. Trimming took 3 bases from V and 2 from J; bases not matched to a gene: 2. CDR3 sequence (DNA): TGCGCCAGCAGCCAGAGACAGGGGGCCTACGAGCAGTACTTC. Protein product: CASSQRQGAYEQYF.

The chain joins TRBV6-1 to TRBJ2-1, with 12 bases aligning to TRBD2. This CDR3 region has 14 residues. Germline lookup yields CDR1 MNHNS and CDR2 SASEGT. Trimming at V came to 10 bases and at J to 7 bases, leaving 8 bases not matched to a gene. CDR3 amino acids: CATSLAGGLNEQFF. As DNA, the CDR3 is TGTGCCACCTCCCTAGCGGGGGGGCTTAATGAGCAGTTCTTC.

The chain employs TRBV9 and TRBJ2-7, with D possibly matching TRBD1 (6 bases). The germline V gene has CDR1 SGDLS and CDR2 YYNGEE. Trimming shortened V by 4 bases and J by 7 bases, and 9 bases separated the two germline ends. The CDR3 has 11 amino acids. CDR3 protein: CASSLTGEQYF. CDR3 nucleotides: TGTGCCAGCAGCCTCACAGGGGAGCAGTACTTC.

The chain uses TRBV7-6 and TRBJ2-1; unclear D gene. CDR1 is SGHVS and CDR2 is FNYEAQ in the germline V gene. The CDR3 totals 12 residues. V lost 4 bases and J 7 bases, leaving 8 bases between the germline ends. CDR3 DNA: TGTGCCAGCAGCTCCCCTACGAATGAGCAGTTCTTC. This codes for CASSSPTNEQFF.

The chain recombines TRBV27 with TRBJ2-5, with D tentatively TRBD2 (6 bases). CDR1 and CDR2 (germline): MNHEY, SMNVEV (reference sequence). The germline V and J ends were trimmed by 8 bases and 4 bases, with 17 bases remaining between them. This CDR3 comprises 14 residues. This CDR3 is CASAWGKRVETQYF. CDR3 in DNA: TGTGCCAGCGCCTGGGGCAAGCGGGTAGAGACCCAGTACTTC.

This chain links TRBV29-1 with TRBJ1-3; tentatively, D is TRBD1 (6 bases). Between the trimmed V and J ends, which lost 6 bases and 3 bases, there was a span of 9 bases. Germline loops: CDR1 SQVTM, CDR2 ANQGSEA. The CDR3 length is 12 residues. CDR3 region: CSVGTYGNTIYF. For the CDR3, the DNA is TGCAGCGTAGGGACATATGGAAACACCATATATTTT.

The count of this clone is one. Here the CDR3 reads CASSPLHSTDTQYF. The DNA for the CDR3 is TGTGCCAGCAGCCCACTCCATAGCACAGATACGCAGTATTTT. V is TRBV7-2 and J is TRBJ2-3; D is unclear. The V end was cut by 5 bases, the J end by 0 bases, with 9 bases between. Germline loops: CDR1 SGHTA, CDR2 FQGNSA. The CDR3 covers 14 residues.

J is TRBJ2-3 and V is TRBV4-3; 9 bases match TRBD2. V lost 2 bases and J lost 6; bases outside the gene matches: 9. This CDR3 contains 16 residues. Germline CDR1 reads LGHNA; CDR2 reads YSLEER. The CDR3 here is CASSQFLSGGRDTQYF. CDR3 DNA: TGCGCCAGCAGCCAATTCCTCAGCGGGGGGAGGGATACGCAGTATTTT.

V usage is TRBV28 and J usage is TRBJ1-2, with a weak D call TRBD1 (5 bases). V lost 5 bases and J lost 4, with 14 bases in between. The length of the CDR3 is 14 residues. CDR1 and CDR2 from the germline V gene are MDHEN and SYDVKM. The CDR3 DNA is TGTGCCAGCAGTACACAGTGGGGCGGCTATGGCTACACCTTC. The encoded protein is CASSTQWGGYGYTF.

This clone was counted once. The rearrangement links TRBV29-1 to TRBJ2-7, with 9 positions matching TRBD2. With V trimmed by 5 bases and J by 2 bases, 4 bases remained unmatched. The CDR3 totals 13 residues. Germline CDR1 SQVTM, CDR2 ANQGSEA. The CDR3 reads CSVKLAGTYEQYF. CDR3 coding DNA: TGCAGCGTTAAGCTAGCGGGAACCTACGAGCAGTACTTC.

V gene TRBV5-6 combines with J gene TRBJ2-2, with TRBD1 as a possible D gene (5 bases). Between the trimmed V and J ends, which lost 0 bases and 1 base, there was a span of 10 bases. Looked up from germline, CDR1 is SGHDT and CDR2 is YYEEEE. The length of the CDR3 is 16 residues. The CDR3 loop is CASSLEGVRNTGELFF. CDR3 bases: TGTGCCAGCAGCTTGGAAGGGGTCAGGAACACCGGGGAGCTGTTTTTT.

In nucleotides, the CDR3 is TGTGCCAGCAGTTCGGACAAAAGGGGAGCTTTCTTT. Translating it yields CASSSDKRGAFF. This chain joins TRBV6-6 and TRBJ1-1; maybe TRBD1 (5 bases). In germline, CDR1 is MNHNY, CDR2 SVGAGI (reference sequence). Trimming removed 4 bases at V and 10 bases at J, with 13 bases between. This CDR3 comprises 12 residues.

This clone was picked up one time. This sequence joins TRBV27 and TRBJ2-2, with 10 bases identical to TRBD1. The V gene end was trimmed by 3 bases and the J gene end by 7 bases; junction bases not matched to a gene: 14. The CDR3 extends over 18 amino acids. Germline V gives CDR1 MNHEY, CDR2 SMNVEV (reference sequence). DNA of the CDR3: TGTGCCAGCAGTTTTCGGGGGTGGACAGGGGGTTCCGGCGGGGAGCTGTTTTTT. Its protein product is CASSFRGWTGGSGGELFF.

The rearrangement uses TRBV7-9 and TRBJ2-7, with D unresolved. Germline assignment: CDR1 SEHNR and CDR2 FQNEAQ (reference sequence). V was cut by 4 bases and J by 0 bases, with 4 bases left in between. The CDR3 runs 12 residues. The CDR3 DNA is TGTGCCAGCAGCTCTCCCTCCTACGAGCAGTACTTC. Amino acid sequence: CASSSPSYEQYF.

A single count supports this clone. The V call is TRBV19, the J call TRBJ2-2; 8 positions match TRBD1. V shed 5 bases, J shed 4 bases, and the junction held 3 bases outside the gene matches. The CDR3 runs to 14 residues. Germline-derived CDR1 and CDR2 are LNHDA and SQIVND (reference sequence). The CDR3 loop is CASSLTGGTGELFF. Here the CDR3 DNA reads TGTGCCAGTAGTCTAACAGGGGGCACCGGGGAGCTGTTTTTT.

This clone was counted between two and nine times. The V call is TRBV27, the J call TRBJ2-2; 10 bases align to TRBD2. Germline V gives CDR1 MNHEY, CDR2 SMNVEV (reference sequence). With V trimmed by 6 bases and J by 4 bases, 5 bases remained unmatched. CDR3 length: 15 residues. CDR3 in amino acids: CASSWTSGITGELFF. The CDR3 DNA is TGTGCCAGCAGCTGGACTAGCGGAATCACCGGGGAGCTGTTTTTT.

The rearrangement joins TRBV30 to TRBJ1-2, with D possibly being TRBD1 (5 bases). Looked up from germline, CDR1 is GTSNPN and CDR2 is SVGIG (reference sequence). The CDR3 sequence is 16 residues long. The ends were cut back, 1 base at V and 1 base at J, with 16 bases in the middle. The CDR3 loop is CAWSDRDFYFNYGYTF. The DNA of the CDR3 is TGTGCCTGGAGTGACCGGGACTTCTACTTTAACTATGGCTACACCTTC. Combining the CDR3 with reference TRBV30 and TRBJ1-2 gives the whole variable domain SQTIHQWPATLVQPVGSPLSLECTVEGTSNPNLYWYRQAAGRGLQLLFYSVGIGQISSEVPQNLSASRPQDRQFILSSKKLLLSDSGFYLCAWSDRDFYFNYGYTFGSGTRLTVV.

J is TRBJ2-3 and V is TRBV10-1, with TRBD2 matching 11 bases. Per germline, CDR1 WNHNN and CDR2 SYGVQD (reference sequence). The CDR3 sequence is 16 residues long. The V segment lost 7 bases and the J segment 0 bases; nucleotides outside the gene matches: 6. CDR3: CASNLAGGTSTDTQYF. DNA for the CDR3: TGCGCCAGCAATCTAGCGGGAGGAACTAGCACAGATACGCAGTATTTT.

V usage is TRBV5-1 and J usage is TRBJ2-2, with unresolved D. CDR3 length: 17 amino acids. In germline, CDR1 is SGHRS, CDR2 YFSETQ. The V gene lost 0 bases and the J gene lost 1 base, with 13 bases spanning the gap. The CDR3 sequence is CASSLAYLEMNTGELFF. The CDR3 nucleotides are TGCGCCAGCAGCTTGGCCTATCTTGAGATGAACACCGGGGAGCTGTTTTTT.

This clone was seen only a few times. The DNA of the CDR3 is TGTGCCAGCAGTCCCATCAGAGGAGGGGCTAATGAAAAACTGTTTTTT. It yields the protein CASSPIRGGANEKLFF. The chain employs TRBV28 and TRBJ1-4; a possible D gene is TRBD1 (5 bases). Germline CDR1 reads MDHEN; CDR2 reads SYDVKM. The V end lost 5 bases, the J end lost 3 bases, and 16 bases lay between the germline ends. The CDR3 length is 16 residues.

The chain employs TRBV5-1 and TRBJ2-1; 8 bases line up with TRBD1. V dropped 4 bases and J dropped 6; count of bases not matched to a gene: 6. This CDR3 spans 14 amino acids. The germline CDR1 and CDR2 sequences are SGHRS and YFSETQ. CDR3 bases: TGCGCCAGCAGCCCGGACAGGGCGATCAATGAGCAGTTCTTC. Its protein is CASSPDRAINEQFF.

The chain has TRBV27 and TRBJ1-5; tentatively, D is TRBD1 (6 bases). CDR1 and CDR2 (germline): MNHEY, SMNVEV (reference sequence). The CDR3 consists of 14 residues. V dropped 7 bases and J dropped 6 bases, with 16 bases sitting between them. The CDR3 region is CASTSGVAGQPQHF. The CDR3 bases are TGTGCCAGCACCTCAGGGGTAGCGGGTCAGCCCCAGCATTTT.

This chain uses TRBV18 with TRBJ2-3, with D possibly matching TRBD1 (6 bases). Trimming took 4 bases from V and 1 from J, leaving 12 bases between them. Germline V lookup: CDR1 KGHSH, CDR2 LQKENI. There are 15 residues in the CDR3. CDR3 coding DNA: TGTGCCAGCTCACTAAAACAGGGCGGCACAGATACGCAGTATTTT. Translating it yields CASSLKQGGTDTQYF.